Presented here are 28 T cell receptor beta chains from one specimen sequenced in a study of shared clonotypes between healthy human individuals. Some clones are missing from TCRdb's copy, which holds only in-frame ones; the method was immunoSEQ multiplex PCR. The sample yields approximately 2.5 million clones, more than 90% seen once. The sequencing sample was made of naive CD4+ T cells sorted from blood. Documented subset: CD45RA+ positively selected. These receptors all stem from a man aged 18 to 29 in good health.

The J gene is TRBJ2-7, the V gene TRBV9; 7 bases fit TRBD1. V lost 4 bases and J lost 1; bases outside the gene matches: 2. Germline V gene lookup returns CDR1 SGDLS and CDR2 YYNGEE. The CDR3 consists of 13 residues. CDR3 sequence reads: CASSRDSSYEQYF. The CDR3, as DNA: TGTGCCAGCAGCAGGGACAGTTCCTACGAGCAGTACTTC.

As concerns this clone: This same CDR3 is encoded by further DNA sequences in the sample. The rearrangement links TRBV19 to TRBJ1-5; perhaps TRBD1 as D (6 bases). The V gene's germline CDR1 is LNHDA and CDR2 SQIVND (reference sequence). CDR3 length: 12 residues. V shed 7 bases and J shed 4 bases, with 8 bases lying between them. This CDR3 is CASNQGNQPQHF. CDR3 nucleotides: TGTGCCAGTAATCAGGGGAATCAGCCCCAGCATTTT.

CDR3 DNA: TGTGCCAGCAGTGAAGCTTTGAAGAACACCATATATTTT. This codes for CASSEALKNTIYF. This sequence joins TRBV6-1 and TRBJ1-3, with D uncertain. The CDR3 runs to 13 residues. The ends were cut back, 0 bases at V and 7 bases at J, with 7 bases in the middle. Per germline, CDR1 MNHNS and CDR2 SASEGT.

As for this clone: Distinct nucleotide sequences in the sample also encode this CDR3. The chain links TRBV2 to TRBJ2-1; no clear D gene. V lost 1 base and J 10 bases, leaving 8 bases between the germline ends. The CDR3 sequence is 12 residues long. Germline V gene lookup returns CDR1 SNHLY and CDR2 FYNNEI. CDR3 residues: CASSEGGYEQFF. CDR3 coding DNA: TGTGCCAGCAGTGAAGGTGGGTACGAGCAGTTCTTC.

The chain is built from TRBV13 and TRBJ2-1, with D unclear. The CDR3 covers 16 residues. V lost 5 bases, J lost 0 bases, and 14 bases lay in between. CDR1 PRHDT and CDR2 FYEKMQ come from the germline V gene (reference sequence). The CDR3 loop reads CASSVRTRTSYNEQFF. CDR3 nucleotides: TGTGCCAGCAGCGTGCGGACCCGCACCTCCTACAATGAGCAGTTCTTC.

In this sample, this clone turned up once. This chain joins TRBV19 and TRBJ2-3; possibly TRBD2 for D (6 bases). The CDR3 is made up of 14 amino acids. With 3 bases removed from V and 3 bases from J, the gap between germline ends came to 10 bases. Germline CDR1 reads LNHDA; CDR2 reads SQIVND (reference sequence). DNA of the CDR3: TGTGCCAGTAGTATGGGGGGATGGACAGATACGCAGTATTTT. Encoded protein: CASSMGGWTDTQYF.

V usage is TRBV13 and J usage is TRBJ2-1, with 13 bases fitting TRBD2. V was pared by 3 bases and J by 0 bases, with 2 bases of the junction left unmatched. This CDR3 region has 17 residues. Germline assignment: CDR1 PRHDT and CDR2 FYEKMQ (reference sequence). This CDR3 reads CASSFRTSGSSYNEQFF. In DNA form, the CDR3 reads TGTGCCAGCAGCTTCAGGACTAGCGGGAGCTCCTACAATGAGCAGTTCTTC. Combining the CDR3 with reference TRBV13 and TRBJ2-1 gives the whole variable domain AAGVIQSPRHLIKEKRETATLKCYPIPRHDTVYWYQQGPGQDPQFLISFYEKMQSDKGSIPDRFSAQQFSDYHSELNMSSLELGDSALYFCASSFRTSGSSYNEQFFGPGTRLTVL.

The rearrangement joins TRBV12-2 to TRBJ2-5; the table's D call TRBD2 went unverified against the DNA. TRBV12-2 is classified as a pseudogene. The CDR3 has 16 residues. This CDR3 reads CASRLLHFSGQETQYF. CDR3 nucleotide sequence: TGTGCAAGTCGCTTACTGCATTTTAGCGGACAAGAGACCCAGTACTTC.

The chain couples TRBV6-5 to TRBJ2-1; unclear D gene. CDR1 MNHEY and CDR2 SVGAGI come from the germline V gene. The CDR3 is made up of 12 amino acids. Trimming took 2 bases from V and 11 from J, leaving 10 bases between them. The CDR3 bases are TGTGCCAGCAGTTACGACTCCCGTAAGCAGTTCTTC. The encoded protein is CASSYDSRKQFF.

The rearrangement uses TRBV5-1 and TRBJ1-1, with 8 bases that match TRBD1. Per germline, CDR1 SGHRS and CDR2 YFSETQ. The CDR3 contains 16 residues. V shed 0 bases and J 4 bases; nucleotides not matched to a gene: 8. CDR3: CASSLEAGTGGTEAFF. In DNA, the CDR3 is TGCGCCAGCAGCTTGGAAGCCGGGACAGGTGGCACTGAAGCTTTCTTT.

This clone came up a few times. The CDR3 sequence: CTTSKASTEAFF. CDR3 sequence (DNA): TGTACTACGAGCAAGGCCTCCACTGAAGCTTTCTTT. The chain recombines TRBV28 with TRBJ1-1, with D unresolved. The CDR3 loop spans 12 amino acids. CDR1 and CDR2 from the germline V gene are MDHEN and SYDVKM.

The rearrangement links TRBV7-8 to TRBJ2-2; the match to TRBD1 covers 7 bases. CDR1 is SGHVS, CDR2 FQNEAQ, per germline. V lost 2 bases and J lost 7; bases outside the gene matches: 10. This CDR3 has 16 amino acids. CDR3 residues: CASSLLGAGGHGELFF. The DNA of the CDR3 is TGTGCCAGCAGCTTATTAGGTGCAGGGGGACACGGGGAGCTGTTTTTT. Drawing the rest from reference TRBV7-8 and TRBJ2-2, the complete variable domain is GAGVSQSPRYKVAKRGQDVALRCDPISGHVSLFWYQQALGQGPEFLTYFQNEAQLDKSGLPSDRFFAERPEGSVSTLKIQRTQQEDSAVYLCASSLLGAGGHGELFFGEGSRLTVL.

The chain has TRBV7-8 and TRBJ1-5; 10 bases align to TRBD1. This CDR3 has 15 residues. Unmatched junction bases numbered 9, after V lost 8 bases and J lost 5 bases. Germline CDR1 is SGHVS and CDR2 is FQNEAQ. CDR3 DNA: TGTGCCAGCTCTCTATCCGGGACAGGGGATCAGCCCCAGCATTTT. Amino acid sequence: CASSLSGTGDQPQHF.

This sequence joins TRBV6-6 and TRBJ2-5; D is unresolved. Germline CDR1 MNHNY, CDR2 SVGAGI (reference sequence). The CDR3 is 12 amino acids. Trimming cost V 5 bases and J 4 bases, with 8 bases left between them. The CDR3 reads CASSDARETQYF. In nucleotides, the CDR3 is TGTGCCAGCAGTGACGCCCGAGAGACCCAGTACTTC.

The V call is TRBV28, the J call TRBJ2-4; D gene unclear. CDR3 length equals 16 residues. V gave up 6 bases and J gave up 2 bases, with 17 bases separating them. CDR1 is MDHEN and CDR2 is SYDVKM in the germline V gene. CDR3 protein: CASSRYSHETKNIQYF. The CDR3 DNA follows: TGTGCCAGCAGCCGTTACAGTCATGAAACCAAAAACATTCAGTACTTC.

Points on this clone: Other DNA sequences in the sample encode the same CDR3. The genes are TRBV5-1 and TRBJ2-1; 7 bases line up with TRBD2. The junction had 3 bases not matched to a gene; V was cut back by 0 bases and J by 0 bases. This CDR3 spans 16 amino acids. Germline assignment: CDR1 SGHRS and CDR2 YFSETQ. This CDR3 reads CASSLVGGSSYNEQFF. The CDR3 region has the DNA TGCGCCAGCAGCTTGGTCGGCGGGAGCTCCTACAATGAGCAGTTCTTC.

The V gene is TRBV7-6, the J gene TRBJ2-5; a weak D match, TRBD1 (5 bases). The CDR3 has 13 amino acids. Germline values: CDR1 SGHVS, CDR2 FNYEAQ. Trimming pared 3 bases from V and 4 bases from J, leaving 9 bases between. The chain's CDR3 is CASSFTGRETQYF. CDR3 bases: TGTGCCAGCAGCTTCACAGGACGAGAGACCCAGTACTTC.

The chain links TRBV10-3 to TRBJ1-2; D is unresolved. Looked up from germline, CDR1 is ENHRY and CDR2 is SYGVKD. The V gene lost 9 bases and the J gene lost 8 bases, with 13 bases spanning the gap. CDR3 length: 11 amino acids. The CDR3 bases are TGTGCCATTACGAGTTATAGGGGCTACACCTTC. The encoded protein is CAITSYRGYTF.

V gene TRBV5-1 combines with J gene TRBJ2-7; D gene ambiguous. Per the germline V gene, CDR1 is SGHRS and CDR2 is YFSETQ. CDR3 length: 13 amino acids. The V end was cut by 4 bases, the J end by 6 bases, with 14 bases between. The CDR3 nucleotides are TGCGCCAGCAGCCCGGAAGGCGTCGGCGAGCAGTACTTC. It encodes CASSPEGVGEQYF. Complete variable domain (other parts from reference TRBV5-1 and TRBJ2-7): KAGVTQTPRYLIKTRGQQVTLSCSPISGHRSVSWYQQTPGQGLQFLFEYFSETQRNKGNFPGRFSGRQFSNSRSEMNVSTLELGDSALYLCASSPEGVGEQYFGPGTRLTVT.

This chain uses TRBV6-5 with TRBJ2-7, with D perhaps TRBD1 (5 bases). The V gene lost 6 bases and the J gene lost 3 bases, with 18 bases spanning the gap. Germline-derived CDR1 and CDR2 are MNHEY and SVGAGI. The CDR3 length is 15 residues. In DNA form, the CDR3 reads TGTGCCAGCAGACCCCGACAGTGGGGAAACTACGAGCAGTACTTC. Translated: CASRPRQWGNYEQYF.

This rearrangement joins TRBV7-8 to TRBJ2-3, with a possible D match to TRBD1 (5 bases). The CDR3 contains 15 residues. CDR1 and CDR2 from the germline V gene are SGHVS and FQNEAQ. V lost 1 base to trimming and J lost 5 bases, with 13 bases between them. The CDR3 DNA reads as TGTGCCAGCAGCTTAGAAGGGAACAGGTTAGATACGCAGTATTTT. It translates to CASSLEGNRLDTQYF.

The chain combines TRBV10-3 with TRBJ1-4; D is ambiguous. The V and J ends lost 4 bases and 6 bases respectively, with 9 bases between them. The V gene's germline CDR1 is ENHRY and CDR2 SYGVKD. There are 13 residues in the CDR3. CDR3 loop: CAISANPDEKLFF. For the CDR3, the DNA is TGTGCCATCAGTGCAAACCCGGATGAAAAACTGTTTTTT.

The chain recombines TRBV27 with TRBJ2-2; D is possibly TRBD2 (5 bases). Germline V gene sequence: CDR1 MNHEY, CDR2 SMNVEV (reference sequence). The CDR3 has 16 residues. With 4 bases removed from V and 13 bases from J, the gap between germline ends came to 25 bases. The CDR3 protein is CASSSVNFGNAAALFF. The CDR3, as DNA: TGTGCCAGCAGTTCGGTTAATTTCGGGAACGCCGCCGCGCTGTTTTTT.

The chain couples TRBV5-4 to TRBJ2-5, with TRBD2 matching over 8 bases. V lost 1 base to trimming and J lost 3 bases; unmatched junction nucleotides: 5. The length of the CDR3 is 15 residues. The germline V gene encodes CDR1 SGHNT and CDR2 YYREEE (reference sequence). The CDR3: CASSLKTAGEETQYF. The CDR3 nucleotides are TGTGCCAGCAGCTTGAAAACAGCGGGGGAAGAGACCCAGTACTTC.

As concerns this clone: This CDR3 is also generated by other DNA sequences in the sample. V usage is TRBV5-1 and J usage is TRBJ1-6; 8 bases agree with TRBD1. The V segment lost 4 bases and the J segment 5 bases; nucleotides outside the gene matches: 2. The CDR3 sequence is 14 residues long. Per germline, CDR1 SGHRS and CDR2 YFSETQ. DNA of the CDR3: TGCGCCAGCAGCGGGACAGGCAATAATTCACCCCTCCACTTT. The encoded protein is CASSGTGNNSPLHF.

This chain links TRBV6-5 with TRBJ1-4; 12 nucleotides align to TRBD1. The V and J ends lost 5 bases and 10 bases, in that order; junction bases with no gene match: 8. The CDR3 is 15 amino acids. Germline V gene lookup returns CDR1 MNHEY and CDR2 SVGAGI. CDR3 sequence reads: CASSRSGTGGGKLFF. The CDR3 region has the DNA TGTGCCAGCAGTCGCAGTGGGACAGGGGGCGGAAAACTGTTTTTT.

This chain links TRBV5-4 with TRBJ1-2; D is unresolved. The germline V gene encodes CDR1 SGHNT and CDR2 YYREEE (reference sequence). This CDR3 has 13 residues. With 5 bases removed from V and 8 bases from J, the gap between germline ends came to 16 bases. The CDR3 loop is CASRLISSGGYTF. CDR3 coding DNA: TGTGCCAGCAGATTGATCTCTAGCGGGGGCTACACCTTC. Full variable domain (rest looked up from reference TRBV5-4 and TRBJ1-2): ETGVTQSPTHLIKTRGQQVTLRCSSQSGHNTVSWYQQALGQGPQFIFQYYREEENGRGNFPPRFSGLQFPNYSSELNVNALELDDSALYLCASRLISSGGYTFGSGTRLTVV.

Points on this clone: In the same sample, other DNA sequences code for this CDR3. The CDR3 protein is CASSPLLDTYEQYF. CDR3 DNA: TGTGCCAGCTCACCCCTCCTTGACACCTACGAGCAGTACTTC. The J gene is TRBJ2-7, the V gene TRBV18; D unclear. The CDR3 extends over 14 amino acids. The germline V gene has CDR1 KGHSH and CDR2 LQKENI. V was pared by 3 bases and J by 2 bases, with 11 bases between.